Shown below are 4 T cell receptor beta chains from a single sample sequenced in a study of radiotherapy plus CTLA-4 blockade in lung cancer. Clones were read by immunoSEQ multiplex PCR, and TCRdb kept only the in-frame ones, dropping some. The sample shows approximately 40,000 clones, just under 75% of them seen only once. The sequences come from peripheral blood, collected from a patient treated with radiotherapy plus ipilimumab. The receptors stem from a human donor with non-small cell lung cancer who had stable disease on radiotherapy plus ipilimumab.

The chain uses TRBV4-1 and TRBJ2-1; TRBD2 matches at 10 bases. CDR3 length: 15 residues. After removal of 0 bases from V and 9 bases from J, the junction contained 5 bases not matched to a gene. The germline CDR1 and CDR2 sequences are MGHRA and YSYEKL. The CDR3 loop reads CASSQDVVAGGEQFF. CDR3 sequence (DNA): TGCGCCAGCAGCCAAGATGTGGTAGCGGGGGGTGAGCAGTTCTTC.

This sequence joins TRBV19 and TRBJ2-1, with 8 positions matching TRBD2. The ends lost 4 bases at V and 9 bases at J; junction bases unmatched: 17. CDR1 and CDR2 from the germline V gene are LNHDA and SQIVND (reference sequence). The CDR3 totals 17 residues. The chain's CDR3 is CASSNGWAGGQRGEQFF. CDR3 in DNA: TGTGCCAGTAGTAATGGTTGGGCGGGGGGCCAGAGGGGTGAGCAGTTCTTC.

The rearrangement uses TRBV29-1 and TRBJ2-7; a weak D match, TRBD2 (6 bases). In germline, CDR1 is SQVTM, CDR2 ANQGSEA. This CDR3 has 12 amino acids. V lost 4 bases, J lost 9 bases, and 16 bases lay in between. CDR3 in DNA: TGCAGCGTTGGTGGTGGGGGGTTTAGGCAGTACTTC. Protein product: CSVGGGGFRQYF.

This sequence joins TRBV7-9 and TRBJ1-5; TRBD1 is a possible D gene (6 bases). Trimming pared 5 bases from V and 2 bases from J, leaving 19 bases between. Germline V lookup: CDR1 SEHNR, CDR2 FQNEAQ (reference sequence). The CDR3 runs 17 residues. CDR3 sequence: CASSPDGGGLGNQPQHF. The CDR3 nucleotides are TGTGCCAGCAGCCCAGACGGGGGGGGCCTCGGCAATCAGCCCCAGCATTTT. Filled out from reference TRBV7-9 and TRBJ1-5, the complete variable domain reads DTGVSQNPRHKITKRGQNVTFRCDPISEHNRLYWYRQTLGQGPEFLTYFQNEAQLEKSRLLSDRFSAERPKGSFSTLEIQRTEQGDSAMYLCASSPDGGGLGNQPQHFGDGTRLSIL.